This T cell receptor beta chain was sequenced for a study of shared clonotypes between healthy human individuals. Study conclusions and caveats: Memory subsets generally showed smaller estimated richness than naive subsets did.

Repertoires were generated with immunoSEQ multiplex PCR, while TCRdb's copy carries only in-frame clones and drops some. The data contain about 2.4 million clones, over 85% of them singletons. This CDR3 has 14 amino acids. V dropped 0 bases and J dropped 5; count of bases not matched to a gene: 3. The germline V gene encodes CDR1 SGHTA and CDR2 FQGNSA. About this clone: Its target is not known.

The J gene is TRBJ1-2, the V gene TRBV7-2, with 7 bases that match TRBD1. This TCR came from a man aged 18-30 years in good health. Some clones in this sample may be carry-over from other donors' samples. The sequencing input was naive CD4+ T cells from PBMCs. Subset here: CD45RA+ positively selected. The CDR3 DNA is TGTGCCAGCAGCTTAGCGGGCAGGGGGTATGGCTACACCTTC. Protein: CASSLAGRGYGYTF.